A single sample gave rise to the 16 T cell receptor beta chains below, sequenced in a study of breast tumors, draining lymph nodes, adjacent tissues. MiXCR was run by TCRdb on the multiplex PCR reads, yielding one entry per CDR3 protein. The sample includes some 170,000 distinct CDR3 sequences, around a third of them seen just once. The lymph nodes were axillary draining lymph nodes from breast cancer patients. Material for sequencing was axillary lymph node tissue. Source of these receptors: a female donor with breast cancer. Some clones in this sample may be carry-over from other donors' samples.

J is TRBJ2-7 and V is TRBV12-3 or TRBV12-4; D remains ambiguous. V lost 2 bases and J 3 bases, leaving 8 bases between the germline ends. The CDR3 runs 13 residues. Here the CDR3 DNA reads TGTGCCAGCAGTTTACGGGCCTACTACGAGCAGTACTTC. It codes for CASSLRAYYEQYF.

This clonotype was observed many times. CDR3 in DNA: TGTGCCAGCAGCCAAGATAGAGGTCCCGGAAACACCATATATTTT. Translating it yields CASSQDRGPGNTIYF. The gene calls are TRBV3-1 and TRBJ1-3; no reliable D call. Germline CDR1 is LGHDT and CDR2 is YNNKEL (reference sequence). The CDR3 contains 15 residues. V was trimmed by 0 bases and J by 4 bases, leaving 10 bases between them.

This clonotype was detected ten times or more. The gene calls are TRBV28 and TRBJ2-7, with a weak D call TRBD2 (5 bases). CDR1 and CDR2 (germline): MDHEN, SYDVKM. Trimming shortened V by 3 bases and J by 2 bases, and 8 bases separated the two germline ends. The CDR3 is 13 residues long. DNA of the CDR3: TGTGCCAGCAGTTTGGAGGTCCCCTACGAGCAGTACTTC. Translating it yields CASSLEVPYEQYF.

This clonotype was counted ten times or more. CDR3 in DNA: TGTGCCAGCAGCTTAGCCGCGCCCGAGCAGTACTTC. Amino acid sequence: CASSLAAPEQYF. J is TRBJ2-7 and V is TRBV5-8; D not resolved. The CDR3 extends over 12 amino acids. Trimming removed 2 bases from V and 6 bases from J, with 9 bases in between. Per germline, CDR1 SGHTS and CDR2 YDEGEE.

The rearrangement links TRBV6-2 or TRBV6-3 to TRBJ2-2; 14 nucleotides align to TRBD2. The trim removed 0 bases at V and 1 base at J, leaving 4 bases unmatched. The CDR3 has 19 residues. Looked up from germline, CDR1 is MNHEY and CDR2 is SVGEGT. DNA for the CDR3: TGTGCCAGCAGTTACTCCCTCGGACTAGCGGGAGGGAACACCGGGGAGCTGTTTTTT. Protein product: CASSYSLGLAGGNTGELFF.

This clonotype was found many times. This sequence joins TRBV5-1 and TRBJ2-3, with 12 bases that match TRBD2. Germline V gene sequence: CDR1 SGHRS, CDR2 YFSETQ. CDR3 size: 15 residues. The V gene end was trimmed by 4 bases and the J gene end by 3 bases; junction bases not matched to a gene: 3. CDR3 amino acids: CASSPLAGGTDTQYF. In DNA form, the CDR3 reads TGCGCCAGCAGCCCCCTAGCGGGAGGGACAGATACGCAGTATTTT.

Many counts were recorded for this clonotype. The J gene is TRBJ2-2, the V gene TRBV5-1, with 8 bases matching TRBD1. The germline V gene has CDR1 SGHRS and CDR2 YFSETQ. The CDR3 consists of 15 residues. Trimming took 5 bases from V and 5 from J; bases not matched to a gene: 8. CDR3 sequence: CASRAQGAETGELFF. The DNA of the CDR3 is TGCGCCAGCAGAGCGCAGGGGGCAGAGACCGGGGAGCTGTTTTTT.

The CDR3 protein is CASSFRAGRGTGELFF. CDR3 DNA: TGTGCCAGCAGTTTTCGGGCAGGGAGGGGGACCGGGGAGCTGTTTTTT. The chain recombines TRBV28 with TRBJ2-2, with D possibly TRBD2 on 7 matching bases. The CDR3 is 16 residues long. V was clipped by 3 bases and J by 5 bases, with 16 bases between them. Germline CDR1 and CDR2: MDHEN and SYDVKM.

This clonotype was counted ten times or more. The V gene is TRBV5-1, the J gene TRBJ2-2; D possibly corresponds to TRBD2 (6 bases). This CDR3 has 14 amino acids. CDR1 and CDR2 (germline): SGHRS, YFSETQ. The V end lost 5 bases, the J end lost 3 bases, and 11 bases lay between the germline ends. This CDR3 is CASRSRDYTGELFF. The CDR3 DNA sequence: TGCGCCAGCAGGAGCCGGGACTACACCGGGGAGCTGTTTTTT. Full variable domain (remainder filled in from reference TRBV5-1 and TRBJ2-2): KAGVTQTPRYLIKTRGQQVTLSCSPISGHRSVSWYQQTPGQGLQFLFEYFSETQRNKGNFPGRFSGRQFSNSRSEMNVSTLELGDSALYLCASRSRDYTGELFFGEGSRLTVL.

As to this clonotype: A much larger clonotype is one base distant, so this may be a read error. The genes are TRBV6-5 and TRBJ1-4, with 7 nucleotides matching TRBD1. The CDR3 is made up of 14 amino acids. V gave up 5 bases and J gave up 6 bases; unmatched junction bases: 6. Germline V gives CDR1 MNHEY, CDR2 SVGAGI. This chain's CDR3 is CASSPGGVDEKLFF. The CDR3 bases are TGTGCCAGCAGTCCAGGGGGTGTGGATGAAAAACTGTTTTTT.

Notes on this clonotype: One junction end disagrees with the germline gene, perhaps due to a read error. The chain combines TRBV12-3 or TRBV12-4 with TRBJ2-7, with D tentatively TRBD1 (6 bases). The CDR3 covers 15 residues. The CDR3 loop is CASSVGASLIRERYF. DNA for the CDR3: TGTGCCAGCAGTGTGGGGGCTAGTCTCATCCGCGAGCGGTACTTC.

The V gene is TRBV20-1, the J gene TRBJ2-5; 13 bases fit TRBD2. The CDR3 spans 19 residues. Germline CDR1 reads DFQATT; CDR2 reads SNEGSKA (reference sequence). CDR3 sequence reads: CTIQGAGGTSGARGGTQYF. The DNA for the CDR3 is TGCACCATACAGGGTGCTGGAGGGACTAGCGGGGCGAGGGGTGGGACCCAGTACTTC.

The sample holds one count of this clonotype. The conserved phenylalanine or tryptophan is not found at the CDR3 terminus, so this likely reflects a read error. The chain has TRBV20-1 and TRBJ2-5, with a tentative D call TRBD1 (7 bases). Deletions cut 3 bases from V and 2 bases from J, with 13 bases between. Per germline, CDR1 DFQATT and CDR2 SNEGSKA (reference sequence). The CDR3 runs to 14 residues. The CDR3 DNA is TGCAGTGCTAGGAAGGCAGGGGGGCAAGAGACCCAGTACTCC. Amino acids: CSARKAGGQETQYS.

The sample holds a few counts of this clonotype. The rearrangement joins TRBV2 to TRBJ1-1, with a weak D call TRBD1 (5 bases). The V gene lost 7 bases and the J gene lost 5 bases, with 17 bases spanning the gap. Germline CDR1 is SNHLY and CDR2 is FYNNEI. The CDR3 is 14 residues long. CDR3 nucleotide sequence: TGTGCCAGCAATCCTCTGGGGGGACGAACTGAAGCTTTCTTT. It specifies CASNPLGGRTEAFF.

Points on this clonotype: The limits of the CDR3 on the DNA are not certain, so only TCRdb's listed CDR3 is given. The V gene is TRBV6-4, the J gene TRBJ2-7; the table names TRBD1, a call not compared with the DNA. The CDR3 length is 18 residues, termini included. CDR1 and CDR2 from the germline V gene are MRHNA and SNTAGT. CDR3 sequence reads: CAPHASSSSGQGTYEQYF.

This clonotype has just a few counts. This chain uses TRBV6-1 with TRBJ2-2; D gene ambiguous. The V end was cut by 7 bases, the J end by 5 bases, with 11 bases between. This CDR3 has 13 residues. The germline CDR1 and CDR2 sequences are MNHNS and SASEGT. CDR3 loop: CASILLGTGELFF. Here the CDR3 DNA reads TGTGCCAGCATCCTTTTAGGAACCGGGGAGCTGTTTTTT.